The present TCR beta chain was sequenced within a study of cytomegalovirus exposure and HLA in healthy donors. The PCR made use of 60 Vbeta and 13 Jbeta primers. Generated by immunoSEQ multiplex PCR, the TCRdb table keeps only in-frame clones and is missing some. The table lists about 150,000 clones, roughly 80% of them singletons, with less than 3.5% in the top ten. In the case of this clone: The antigen is not known.

Study results and caveats: Within a later analysis, the majority of CMV-associated TCR beta chains appeared HLA-restricted.

Germline V CDR1 and CDR2: KGHSH, LQKENI. V gave up 2 bases and J gave up 4 bases, with 14 bases separating them. The CDR3 runs 16 residues. The sequence came from a woman under 40 in good health and CMV-seronegative. The V and J genes are TRBV18 and TRBJ2-2; D is perhaps TRBD1 (6 bases). Material for sequencing was PBMCs. Here the CDR3 DNA reads TGTGCCAGCTCACCAAGCCGAATGGACAGCACCGGGGAGCTGTTTTTT. It specifies CASSPSRMDSTGELFF. The whole variable domain, filled in from reference TRBV18 and TRBJ2-2, reads NAGVMQNPRHLVRRRGQEARLRCSPMKGHSHVYWYRQLPEEGLKFMVYLQKENIIDESGMPKERFSAEFPKEGPSILRIQQVVRGDSAAYFCASSPSRMDSTGELFFGEGSRLTVL.